The source of this TCR beta chain is a study of blood T cell repertoires in COVID-19. As for the study in general: Researchers got acute and convalescent COVID-19 samples from the United States, Italy and Spain. T cells, B-cell-depleted T cells, or PBMCs provided the cDNA or gDNA that served as material.

In the source study's methods: From reference gene primer amplification, estimates of nucleated cell counts were derived. Profiling relied on immunoSEQ multiplex PCR, and the TCRdb table lists in-frame clones only, not all of them. That table supplies the V and J calls and clone size; D and trimming were determined from the DNA. This repertoire shows 210,000 or so clones, roughly 86% found once; its top ten account for about 5.1%. The CDR3 contains 16 residues. Germline trimming cut 3 bases from V and 5 bases from J; bases unmatched to any gene: 9. The V gene's germline CDR1 is SGHAT and CDR2 FQNNGV.

The sequence was obtained from an older woman with active or convalescent COVID-19. The genes are TRBV11-2 and TRBJ2-7, with 11 bases identical to TRBD2. The specimen sequenced was peripheral blood. CDR3 nucleotide sequence: TGTGCCAGCAGCTTTTTAGCGGGAGGGGCCCTAAACGAGCAGTACTTC. Amino acids: CASSFLAGGALNEQYF.